A single sample gave rise to the 6 T cell receptor beta chains below, sequenced in a study of T cells in narcolepsy. Sequencing used immunoSEQ multiplex PCR; TCRdb keeps in-frame clones, though not all of them. The table includes about 20,000 clones, about 81% detected once. The sample consisted of memory (CD45RA-) CD4+ T cells from blood. Receptor source: a human donor in good health.

The rearrangement uses TRBV13 and TRBJ1-2; D might be TRBD1 (6 bases). The germline CDR1 and CDR2 sequences are PRHDT and FYEKMQ (reference sequence). This CDR3 has 13 residues. V was clipped by 4 bases and J by 2 bases, with 8 bases between them. CDR3: CASSSGTNYGYTF. CDR3 coding DNA: TGTGCCAGCAGCTCCGGGACAAACTATGGCTACACCTTC. Filled out from reference TRBV13 and TRBJ1-2, the complete variable domain reads AAGVIQSPRHLIKEKRETATLKCYPIPRHDTVYWYQQGPGQDPQFLISFYEKMQSDKGSIPDRFSAQQFSDYHSELNMSSLELGDSALYFCASSSGTNYGYTFGSGTRLTVV.

This clone was seen a few times. V is TRBV6-5 and J is TRBJ1-4; the D is unclear. Germline CDR1 MNHEY, CDR2 SVGAGI. The CDR3 has 15 residues. V lost 5 bases to trimming and J lost 5 bases, with 15 bases between them. CDR3 protein: CASSTWGSENEKLFF. As DNA, the CDR3 is TGTGCCAGCAGTACCTGGGGATCCGAGAATGAAAAACTGTTTTTT.

The rearrangement uses TRBV7-3 and TRBJ1-5; D is uncertain. V lost 5 bases and J lost 7, with 12 bases in between. The CDR3 spans 13 residues. In germline, CDR1 is SGHTA, CDR2 FQGTGA. CDR3 coding DNA: TGTGCCAGCAGCCCACAACCGGGACAGCCCCAGCATTTT. Its protein product is CASSPQPGQPQHF.

This chain connects TRBV5-1 to TRBJ2-3; a possible D gene is TRBD2 (6 bases). Germline V lookup: CDR1 SGHRS, CDR2 YFSETQ. This CDR3 spans 15 amino acids. Trimming took 6 bases from V and 0 from J, leaving 14 bases between them. Written as DNA, the CDR3 is TGCGCCAGCATGGGGGGAGATTTTAGCACAGATACGCAGTATTTT. Protein sequence: CASMGGDFSTDTQYF.

This clone has just a few counts. The gene calls are TRBV9 and TRBJ1-2; TRBD1 is a possible D gene (5 bases). This CDR3 has 15 residues. From germline, CDR1 is SGDLS and CDR2 YYNGEE. V was clipped by 4 bases and J by 8 bases, with 21 bases between them. DNA of the CDR3: TGTGCCAGCAGCCACTCCGACGGGGGTTCGAACGGCTACACCTTC. Residues: CASSHSDGGSNGYTF.

The rearrangement joins TRBV2 to TRBJ2-5, with D possibly TRBD2 on 7 matching bases. The DNA end lines up better with TRBJ2-7; the J call may be wrong. This CDR3 comprises 14 residues. CDR1 and CDR2 (germline): SNHLY, FYNNEI. This CDR3 is CASTEGRGPYEQYF. CDR3 sequence (DNA): TGTGCCAGCACCGAAGGGCGGGGGCCCTACGAGCAGTACTTC.